Presented here are 7 T cell receptor beta chains from one specimen sequenced in a study of cytotoxic CD8 clonotypes in ibrutinib-treated CLL. Produced via immunoSEQ multiplex PCR; TCRdb's table is partial and in-frame only. The sample yields around 30,000 clones, 55% to 65% seen once. The sample in question was PBMCs, obtained before ibrutinib treatment. These receptors were taken from a human donor with chronic lymphocytic leukemia.

This chain connects TRBV2 to TRBJ1-1; D is uncertain. The germline gives CDR1 SNHLY, CDR2 FYNNEI. The length of the CDR3 is 13 residues. Trimming removed 6 bases from V and 5 bases from J, with 13 bases in between. CDR3 sequence: CASSVGNPTEAFF. CDR3 nucleotide sequence: TGTGCCAGCAGCGTGGGCAACCCGACTGAAGCTTTCTTT.

The rearrangement uses TRBV5-1 and TRBJ1-1; 8 bases fit TRBD1. This CDR3 is 14 amino acids long. Germline V gene data show CDR1 as SGHRS and CDR2 as YFSETQ. Germline trimming cut 0 bases from V and 4 bases from J; bases unmatched to any gene: 2. The CDR3 here is CASSLGTGSTEAFF. CDR3 nucleotides: TGCGCCAGCAGCTTGGGGACAGGGAGCACTGAAGCTTTCTTT.

This clone has a handful of counts. In DNA form, the CDR3 reads TGCGCCAGCAGCGTGTACGGACGGCAATCTGAAGCTTTCTTT. This translates into CASSVYGRQSEAFF. The chain links TRBV5-1 to TRBJ1-1, with D unresolved. Trimming cost V 4 bases and J 6 bases, with 16 bases left between them. Germline V gene sequence: CDR1 SGHRS, CDR2 YFSETQ. The CDR3 runs to 14 residues.

The CDR3 sequence: CASSPGGGVTEAFF. The CDR3 DNA is TGTGCCAGCAGCCCGGGGGGGGGTGTCACTGAAGCTTTCTTT. The J gene is TRBJ1-1, the V gene TRBV9, with a tentative D call TRBD1 (5 bases). V was clipped by 4 bases and J by 4 bases, with 14 bases between them. This CDR3 has 14 residues. In germline, CDR1 is SGDLS, CDR2 YYNGEE. The variable domain in full, with the rest retrieved from reference TRBV9 and TRBJ1-1, is DSGVTQTPKHLITATGQRVTLRCSPRSGDLSVYWYQQSLDQGLQFLIQYYNGEERAKGNILERFSAQQFPDLHSELNLSSLELGDSALYFCASSPGGGVTEAFFGQGTRLTVV.

This chain connects TRBV7-8 to TRBJ1-4; 9 nucleotides match TRBD1. V was pared by 3 bases and J by 10 bases, with 9 bases of the junction left unmatched. The germline V gene encodes CDR1 SGHVS and CDR2 FQNEAQ. The CDR3 covers 15 residues. The CDR3 protein is CASSFEQGADGKLFF. The CDR3 bases are TGTGCCAGCAGCTTTGAACAGGGGGCAGATGGAAAACTGTTTTTT.

This clone was observed a handful of times. DNA of the CDR3: TGTGCCAGCAGCTTGGACCAGAATTCACCCCTCCACTTT. Its protein product is CASSLDQNSPLHF. The chain links TRBV7-3 to TRBJ1-6; D remains ambiguous. From germline, CDR1 is SGHTA and CDR2 FQGTGA. The CDR3 has 13 amino acids. V was pared by 3 bases and J by 7 bases, with 7 bases between.

V is TRBV18 and J is TRBJ1-1, with a possible D match to TRBD1 (5 bases). Between the trimmed V and J ends, which lost 2 bases and 3 bases, there was a span of 10 bases. This CDR3 is 14 amino acids long. Per germline, CDR1 KGHSH and CDR2 LQKENI. The CDR3 DNA reads as TGTGCCAGCTCACCAGGGGCGACGGACACTGAAGCTTTCTTT. Translated, it gives CASSPGATDTEAFF.